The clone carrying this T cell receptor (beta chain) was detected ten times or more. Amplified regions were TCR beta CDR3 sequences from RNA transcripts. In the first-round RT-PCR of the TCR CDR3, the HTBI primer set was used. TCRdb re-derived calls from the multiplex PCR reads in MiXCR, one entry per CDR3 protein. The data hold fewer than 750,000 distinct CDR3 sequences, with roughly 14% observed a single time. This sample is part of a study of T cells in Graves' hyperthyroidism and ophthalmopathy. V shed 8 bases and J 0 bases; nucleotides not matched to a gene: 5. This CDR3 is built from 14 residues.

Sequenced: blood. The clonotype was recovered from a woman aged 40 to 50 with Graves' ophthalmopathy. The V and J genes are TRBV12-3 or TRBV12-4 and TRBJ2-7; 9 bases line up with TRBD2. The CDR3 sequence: CASLLAGSSYEQYF. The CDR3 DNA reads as TGTGCCAGCCTCCTAGCGGGGAGCTCCTACGAGCAGTACTTC.